This entry concerns a single T cell receptor (beta chain). The sample originates from a study of shared clonotypes between healthy human individuals. Turning to the study itself: The study used three CD4 naive, three CD4 memory, two CD8 naive and one CD8 memory plate per donor.

The CDR3 has 14 residues. Germline CDR1 reads SNHLY; CDR2 reads FYNNEI. Trimming took 8 bases from V and 0 from J, leaving 12 bases between them. This table comes from immunoSEQ multiplex PCR, and its TCRdb copy is limited to in-frame clones, with some not included. Here the sample spans 2 million to 3 million clones, around 94% being singletons. This chain connects TRBV2 to TRBJ2-3; D possibly corresponds to TRBD2 (6 bases). The sequence derives from a man between 18 and 29 years old in good health. Sample: naive CD4+ T cells sorted from blood. Documented subset: CD45RA+ positively selected. CDR3 in DNA: TGTGCCAGCCTGACGGGAGTAAGCACAGATACGCAGTATTTT. It yields the protein CASLTGVSTDTQYF.